The clone carrying this T cell receptor (beta chain) showed up just a few times. Its antigen is not identified. TCRalpha and TCRbeta libraries used 5'RACE with constant-segment primers and UMIs. TCRdb independently ran MiXCR on the 5' RACE reads; one entry per CDR3 protein. Counted here are approximately 110,000 distinct CDR3 sequences, about a fifth occurring once; the ten biggest clones make up approximately 40%. The data were taken from a study of T-cell memory formation after mild COVID-19. Study as a whole: There were largely donor-specific TCR clusters.

Study-level results: Mainly in CM and EM were contracting CD4+ clones; CD8+ were in EMRA.

Sequenced: PBMCs or a T cell subset sorted from them (not recorded which). This clonotype was sampled from a man between 18 and 29 years old who had mild COVID-19 (a few samples of this study predate the infection). Cell type and time point are not known.

The CDR3 reads CASIPVRLAPSSYEQYF. The CDR3 DNA sequence: TGTGCCAGCATCCCGGTCCGTCTAGCGCCGAGCTCCTACGAGCAGTACTTC. This chain joins TRBV5-6 and TRBJ2-7; perhaps TRBD2 as D (6 bases). This CDR3 has 17 residues. CDR1 is SGHDT and CDR2 is YYEEEE in the germline V gene. V lost 6 bases and J 0 bases, leaving 22 bases between the germline ends.